The rows below give T cell receptor beta chains drawn from one sample of a study of blood T cell repertoires in COVID-19. Sequencing used immunoSEQ multiplex PCR; TCRdb keeps in-frame clones, though not all of them. The sample holds hundreds of thousands of clones, 75% to 90% seen once. Specimen: PBMCs or T cells enriched from blood (not recorded which). The origin of the receptors is a middle-aged woman who had recovered from COVID-19. CDR3s leave out the opening cysteine and the closing phenylalanine or tryptophan. Each record gives: V gene, CDR3 protein.

V: TRBV29-1; CDR3: SVGQGGNSPLH
V: TRBV2; CDR3: ASTTDVPGELF
V: TRBV10-3; CDR3: ASRERYEQY
V: TRBV24-1; CDR3: ATSDLQGDAGELF
V: TRBV4-3; CDR3: ASSQGGAGDFTYEQY
V: TRBV28; CDR3: ASTLGTYDQPQH
V: TRBV19; CDR3: ASSMGQGNEKLF
V: TRBV15; CDR3: ATSRSINEKLF
V: TRBV11-3; CDR3: ASSLVGGGGTEAF
V: TRBV19; CDR3: ASSIGWGTGDGYT
V: TRBV10-3; CDR3: AIRKTGAPDEQF
V: TRBV7-9; CDR3: ASSLSHRVDQPQH
V: TRBV6-2/TRBV6-3; CDR3: ASSYLGLAGAVSYNEQF
V: TRBV27; CDR3: ASSQYSRGDSYNEQF
V: TRBV25-1; CDR3: ASSDTTSGNPTRVEQY
V: TRBV3-1/TRBV3-2; CDR3: ASSPRQGNDLGSNQPQH
V: TRBV19; CDR3: ASSITSGIGETQY
V: TRBV3-1/TRBV3-2; CDR3: ASSQDLRAYEQY
V: TRBV29-1; CDR3: SYSGGNYGYT
V: TRBV28; CDR3: ASSFVGQISTDTQY
V: TRBV4-3; CDR3: ASSQDIASGRPDTQY
V: TRBV21-1; CDR3: APAVLRGAKNIQY
V: TRBV27; CDR3: ASSLQRTGISPLH